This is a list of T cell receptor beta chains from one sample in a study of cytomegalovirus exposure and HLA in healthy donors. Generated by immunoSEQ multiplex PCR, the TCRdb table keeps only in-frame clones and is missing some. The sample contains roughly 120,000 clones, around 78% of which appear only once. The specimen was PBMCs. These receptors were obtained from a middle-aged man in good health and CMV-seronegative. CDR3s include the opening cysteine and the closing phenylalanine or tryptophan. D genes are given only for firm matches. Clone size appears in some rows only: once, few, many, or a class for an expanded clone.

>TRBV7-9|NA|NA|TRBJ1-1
CASSLDTGRAFF
TGTGCCAGCAGCTTAGATACTGGGCGCGCTTTCTTT
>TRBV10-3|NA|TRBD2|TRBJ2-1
CAISPTSASYNEQFF
TGTGCCATCAGCCCTACTAGCGCCTCCTACAATGAGCAGTTCTTC
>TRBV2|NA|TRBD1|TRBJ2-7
CASSTGGRFYEQYF
TGTGCCAGCAGTACAGGGGGCCGTTTCTACGAGCAGTACTTC
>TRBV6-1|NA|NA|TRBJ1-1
CASSEVVGRNTEAFF
TGTGCCAGCAGTGAAGTTGTAGGGAGGAACACTGAAGCTTTCTTT
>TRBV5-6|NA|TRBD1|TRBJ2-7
CASIVQGAYEQYF
TGTGCCAGCATCGTACAGGGGGCCTACGAGCAGTACTTC
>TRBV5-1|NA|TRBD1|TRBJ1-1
CASTGTVLSVDTEAFF
TGCGCCAGCACCGGGACAGTCCTATCTGTGGACACTGAAGCTTTCTTT
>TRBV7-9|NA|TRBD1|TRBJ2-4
CASSFVQGADIQYF
TGTGCCAGCAGCTTTGTCCAGGGGGCTGACATTCAGTACTTC
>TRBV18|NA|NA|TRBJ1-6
CASSQDSGSPLHF
TGTGCCAGCTCACAGGACAGTGGATCACCCCTCCACTTT
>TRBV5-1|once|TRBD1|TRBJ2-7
CASSLAGQDGEQYF
TGCGCCAGCAGCTTGGCAGGACAGGATGGGGAGCAGTACTTC
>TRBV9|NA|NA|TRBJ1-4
CASSGRGATNEKLFF
TGTGCCAGCAGCGGGAGAGGTGCAACTAATGAAAAACTGTTTTTT
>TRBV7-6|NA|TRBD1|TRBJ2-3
CASSSGGYRIEDTQYF
TGTGCCAGCAGCTCAGGGGGCTACAGGATAGAGGATACGCAGTATTTT
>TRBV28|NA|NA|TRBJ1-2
CASSLVLPNEGYTF
TGTGCCAGCAGTTTAGTCTTACCGAATGAGGGCTACACCTTC